This note documents a single T cell receptor beta chain sequence. V lost 5 bases to trimming and J lost 0 bases, with 15 bases between them. The V gene's germline CDR1 is SGHRS and CDR2 YFSETQ. The CDR3 has 15 residues. Sequencing used immunoSEQ multiplex PCR; TCRdb keeps in-frame clones, though not all of them. The repertoire includes 250,000 or so clones, around 83% of them detected once, and under 8% sits in the top ten. The participants were between about 18 and 89 years old and came from some 25 US areas. Exposed study participants had met a COVID-19 case within 2 weeks before entry. This sample is drawn from a study of blood T cell repertoires in COVID-19. Study information: The United States, Italy and Spain provided the acute and convalescent COVID-19 samples. From T cells, B-cell-depleted T cells, or PBMCs came the material, which was cDNA or gDNA.

This chain joins TRBV5-1 and TRBJ2-7; D is undetermined. The source material was PBMCs or T cells enriched from blood (not recorded which). The sequence came from a woman in her forties or fifties who had been exposed to COVID-19. CDR3: CASSSSRFLSYEQYF. CDR3 bases: TGCGCCAGCAGTTCTTCCAGGTTTCTCTCCTACGAGCAGTACTTC.